This TCR beta chain was recovered during a study of blood T cell repertoires in COVID-19. The V gene's germline CDR1 is LNHDA and CDR2 SQIVND (reference sequence). V shed 5 bases and J shed 4 bases, with 10 bases lying between them. The CDR3 sequence is 13 residues long. Using immunoSEQ multiplex PCR, the repertoire was profiled, and TCRdb retains in-frame clones only, with some absent. The sample consists of about 65,000 clones, approximately 75% of them appearing once. The sequencing input was peripheral blood. This chain joins TRBV19 and TRBJ2-3; D remains unclear. The TCR sequence derives from an older man with acute or convalescent COVID-19. The CDR3 region has the DNA TGTGCCAGTAGTTTTAGCTTCGCAGATACGCAGTATTTT. This translates into CASSFSFADTQYF.